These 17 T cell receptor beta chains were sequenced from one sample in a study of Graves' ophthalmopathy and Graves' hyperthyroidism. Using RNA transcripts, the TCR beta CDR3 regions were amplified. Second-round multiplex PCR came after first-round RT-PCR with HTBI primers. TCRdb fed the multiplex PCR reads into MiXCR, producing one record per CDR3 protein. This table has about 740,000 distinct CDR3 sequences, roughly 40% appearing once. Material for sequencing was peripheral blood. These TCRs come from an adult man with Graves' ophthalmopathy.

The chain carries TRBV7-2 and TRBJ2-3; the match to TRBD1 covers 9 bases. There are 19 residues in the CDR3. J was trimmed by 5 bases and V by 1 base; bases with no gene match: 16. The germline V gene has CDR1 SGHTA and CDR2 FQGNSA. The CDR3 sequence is CASSLEPAGYTGGLDTQYF. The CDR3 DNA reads TGTGCCAGCAGCTTAGAACCGGCCGGATACACAGGGGGCCTAGATACGCAGTATTTT.

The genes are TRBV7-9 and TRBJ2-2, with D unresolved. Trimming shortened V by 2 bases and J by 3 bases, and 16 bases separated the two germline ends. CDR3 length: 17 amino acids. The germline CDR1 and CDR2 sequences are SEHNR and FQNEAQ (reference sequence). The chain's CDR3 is CASSLMSVGLDTGELFF. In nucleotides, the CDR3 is TGTGCCAGCAGCTTAATGTCGGTAGGGCTGGACACCGGGGAGCTGTTTTTT.

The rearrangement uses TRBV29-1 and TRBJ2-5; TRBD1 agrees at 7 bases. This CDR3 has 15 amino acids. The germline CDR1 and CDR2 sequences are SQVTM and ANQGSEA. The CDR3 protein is CASSQGTALQETQYF. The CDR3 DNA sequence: TGCGCCAGCAGTCAAGGGACAGCCCTTCAAGAGACCCAGTACTTC.

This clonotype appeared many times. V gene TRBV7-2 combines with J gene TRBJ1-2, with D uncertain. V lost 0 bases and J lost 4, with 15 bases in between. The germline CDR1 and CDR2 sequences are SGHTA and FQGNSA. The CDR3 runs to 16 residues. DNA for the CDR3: TGTGCCAGCAGCTTAGCGCTAAGGGAACAGTTCTATGGCTACACCTTC. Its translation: CASSLALREQFYGYTF.

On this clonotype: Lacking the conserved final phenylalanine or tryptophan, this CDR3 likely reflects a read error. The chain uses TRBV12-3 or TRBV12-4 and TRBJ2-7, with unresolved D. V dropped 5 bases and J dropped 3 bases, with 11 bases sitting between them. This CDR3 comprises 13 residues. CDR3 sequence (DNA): TGTGCCAGCAGTGCCCCATGGGACTACGAGCAGTACTGC. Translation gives CASSAPWDYEQYC.

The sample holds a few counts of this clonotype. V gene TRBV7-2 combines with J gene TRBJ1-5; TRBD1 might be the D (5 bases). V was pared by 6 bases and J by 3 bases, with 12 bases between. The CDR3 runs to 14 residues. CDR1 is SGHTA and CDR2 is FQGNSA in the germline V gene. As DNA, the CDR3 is TGTGCCAGCAGTCGGGACGGCTACAATCAGCCCCAGCATTTT. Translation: CASSRDGYNQPQHF.

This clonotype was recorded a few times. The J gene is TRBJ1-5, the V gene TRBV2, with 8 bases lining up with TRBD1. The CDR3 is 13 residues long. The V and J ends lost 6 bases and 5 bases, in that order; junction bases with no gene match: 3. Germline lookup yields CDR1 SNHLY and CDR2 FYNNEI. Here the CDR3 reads CASRETGDQPQHF. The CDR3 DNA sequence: TGTGCCAGCAGAGAGACAGGGGATCAGCCCCAGCATTTT.

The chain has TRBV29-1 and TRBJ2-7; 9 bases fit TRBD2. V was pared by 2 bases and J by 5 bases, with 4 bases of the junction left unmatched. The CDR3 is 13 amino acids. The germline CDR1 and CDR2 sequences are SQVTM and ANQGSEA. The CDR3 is CSVESSGRNEQYF. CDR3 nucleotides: TGCAGCGTTGAAAGTAGCGGGAGAAACGAGCAGTACTTC.

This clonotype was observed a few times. CDR3 in DNA: TGTGCCAGTATCGAGGGAAGGTTTCCTGAAGCTTTCTTT. Its protein is CASIEGRFPEAFF. The chain has TRBV19 and TRBJ1-1; D is unresolved. Germline V lookup: CDR1 LNHDA, CDR2 SQIVND (reference sequence). This CDR3 region has 13 residues. The V and J ends lost 7 bases and 6 bases respectively, with 15 bases between them.

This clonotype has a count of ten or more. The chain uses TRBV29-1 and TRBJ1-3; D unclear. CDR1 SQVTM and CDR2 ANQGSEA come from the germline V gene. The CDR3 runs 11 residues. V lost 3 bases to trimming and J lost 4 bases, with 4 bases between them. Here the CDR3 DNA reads TGCAGCGTTGATCTGGGAAACACCATATATTTT. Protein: CSVDLGNTIYF. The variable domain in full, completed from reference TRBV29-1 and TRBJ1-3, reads SAVISQKPSRDICQRGTSLTIQCQVDSQVTMMFWYRQQPGQSLTLIATANQGSEATYESGFVIDKFPISRPNLTFSTLTVSNMSPEDSSIYLCSVDLGNTIYFGEGSWLTVV.

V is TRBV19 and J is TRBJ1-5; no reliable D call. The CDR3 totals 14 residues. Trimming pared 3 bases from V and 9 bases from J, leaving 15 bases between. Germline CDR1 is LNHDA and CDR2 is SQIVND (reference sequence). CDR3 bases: TGTGCCAGTAGTATTCTCCCCAGCGGTTTGCCCCAGCATTTT. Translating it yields CASSILPSGLPQHF. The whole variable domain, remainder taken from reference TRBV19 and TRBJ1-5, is DGGITQSPKYLFRKEGQNVTLSCEQNLNHDAMYWYRQDPGQGLRLIYYSQIVNDFQKGDIAEGYSVSREKKESFPLTVTSAQKNPTAFYLCASSILPSGLPQHFGDGTRLSIL.

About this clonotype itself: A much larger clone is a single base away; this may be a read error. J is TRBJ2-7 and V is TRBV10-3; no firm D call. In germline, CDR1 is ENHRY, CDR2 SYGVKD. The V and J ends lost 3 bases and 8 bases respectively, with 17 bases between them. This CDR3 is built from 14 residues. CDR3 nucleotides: TGTGCCATCAGTGACCCCCTTCGAGAAAACCAGCAGTACTTC. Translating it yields CAISDPLRENQQYF.

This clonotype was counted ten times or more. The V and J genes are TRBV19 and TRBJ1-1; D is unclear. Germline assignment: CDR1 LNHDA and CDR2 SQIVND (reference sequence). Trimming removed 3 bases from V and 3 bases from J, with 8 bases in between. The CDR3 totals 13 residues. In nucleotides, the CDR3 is TGTGCCAGTAGTATCGAGCCCTACACTGAAGCTTTCTTT. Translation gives CASSIEPYTEAFF. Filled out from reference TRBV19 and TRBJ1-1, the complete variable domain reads DGGITQSPKYLFRKEGQNVTLSCEQNLNHDAMYWYRQDPGQGLRLIYYSQIVNDFQKGDIAEGYSVSREKKESFPLTVTSAQKNPTAFYLCASSIEPYTEAFFGQGTRLTVV.

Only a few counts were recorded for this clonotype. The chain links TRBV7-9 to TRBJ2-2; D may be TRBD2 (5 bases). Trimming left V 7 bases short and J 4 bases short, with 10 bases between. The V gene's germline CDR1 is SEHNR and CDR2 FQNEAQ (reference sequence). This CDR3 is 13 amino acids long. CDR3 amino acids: CASTLGGTGELFF. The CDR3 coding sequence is TGTGCCAGCACCCTTGGAGGCACCGGGGAGCTGTTTTTT.

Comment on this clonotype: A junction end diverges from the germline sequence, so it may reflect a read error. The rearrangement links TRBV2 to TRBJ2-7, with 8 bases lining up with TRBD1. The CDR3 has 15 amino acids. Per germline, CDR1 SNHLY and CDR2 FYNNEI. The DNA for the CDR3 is TGCGCCAGCAGTCGACAGGGGCGTTCCCGAGTAGAGCAGTACTTC. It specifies CASSRQGRSRVEQYF.

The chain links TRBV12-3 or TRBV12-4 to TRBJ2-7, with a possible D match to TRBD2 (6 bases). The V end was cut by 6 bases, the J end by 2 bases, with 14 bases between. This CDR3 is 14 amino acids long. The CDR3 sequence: CASSQDRLAYEQYF. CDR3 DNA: TGTGCCAGCAGCCAAGACCGACTAGCCTACGAGCAGTACTTC.

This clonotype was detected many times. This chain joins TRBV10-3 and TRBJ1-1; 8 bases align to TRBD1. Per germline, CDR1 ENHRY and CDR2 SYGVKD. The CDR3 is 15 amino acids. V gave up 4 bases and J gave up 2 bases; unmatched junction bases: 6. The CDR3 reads CAISAAGGLNTEAFF. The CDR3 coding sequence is TGTGCCATCAGTGCGGCAGGGGGCCTAAACACTGAAGCTTTCTTT.